This T cell receptor beta chain was obtained from a study of cytomegalovirus exposure and HLA in healthy donors. Study-level points and caveats: A few of the chains that were CMV-associated were confirmed in vitro to be specific for CMV antigens. Analyzed later, association rates of TCRs varied across HLA loci, with DRB1 most and HLA-C fewest.

Use of 60 Vbeta and 13 Jbeta primers characterized the PCR. Sequencing was performed with immunoSEQ multiplex PCR; in TCRdb, only in-frame clones are kept and a portion is missing. The data hold about 95,000 clones, with about four fifths observed a single time. Regarding donors, all were healthy bone marrow donors. This clone was recorded once. Its specificity is unknown. This TCR derives from a man younger than 35 in good health and CMV-seropositive. The sample was PBMCs.

The CDR3 is CSVESMGRVDTEAFF. The CDR3 DNA sequence: TGCAGCGTTGAATCAATGGGCAGGGTAGATACTGAAGCTTTCTTT. The chain has TRBV29-1 and TRBJ1-1; tentative D call: TRBD1 (5 bases). V lost 2 bases and J 5 bases, leaving 18 bases between the germline ends. The germline gives CDR1 SQVTM, CDR2 ANQGSEA. The CDR3 extends over 15 amino acids.